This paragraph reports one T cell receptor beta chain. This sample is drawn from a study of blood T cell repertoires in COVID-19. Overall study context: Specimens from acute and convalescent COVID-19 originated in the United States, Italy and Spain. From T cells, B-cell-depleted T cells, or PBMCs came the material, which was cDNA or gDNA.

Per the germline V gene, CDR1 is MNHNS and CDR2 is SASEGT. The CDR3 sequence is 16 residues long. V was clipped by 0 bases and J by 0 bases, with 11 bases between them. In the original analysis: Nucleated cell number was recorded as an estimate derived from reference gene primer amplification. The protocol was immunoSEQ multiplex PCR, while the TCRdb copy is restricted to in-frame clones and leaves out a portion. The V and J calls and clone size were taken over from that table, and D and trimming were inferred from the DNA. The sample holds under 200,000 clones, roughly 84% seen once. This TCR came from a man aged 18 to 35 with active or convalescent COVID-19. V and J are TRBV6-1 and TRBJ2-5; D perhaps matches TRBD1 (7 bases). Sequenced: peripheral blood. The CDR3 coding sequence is TGTGCCAGCAGTGAAGCCAGGGGGGAGTACCAAGAGACCCAGTACTTC. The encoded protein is CASSEARGEYQETQYF.